A selection of T cell receptor beta chains follows, all from one sample in a study of blood T cell repertoires in COVID-19. TCRdb keeps only in-frame clones here, not all; method: immunoSEQ multiplex PCR. The sample carries under 350,000 clones, 70% to 90% recorded once. Material: PBMCs or T cells enriched from blood (not recorded which). The receptor source for this set is a woman aged 40 to 50 with acute COVID-19. The CDR3 runs from the conserved cysteine through the conserved F or W. D genes are given only for firm matches. Where a row states a size, it is once, few, many or the class of an expanded clone; other rows omit it.

DNA: TGTGCCAGTAGTATATATCACCGGGAGAGCAATCAGCCCCAGCATTTT
CDR3: CASSIYHRESNQPQHF
size: .
J: TRBJ1-5
D: .
V: TRBV19

DNA: TGTGCCAGCAGTTCCCGGCAGGGGGCCACTGAAGCTTTCTTT
CDR3: CASSSRQGATEAFF
size: .
J: TRBJ1-1
D: TRBD1
V: TRBV27

DNA: TGTGCCAGCAGTGTCCGAGGAGGACGGAGAAACACTGAAGCTTTCTTT
CDR3: CASSVRGGRRNTEAFF
size: .
J: TRBJ1-1
D: .
V: TRBV25-1

DNA: TGTGCCACCAGCAACCGCGGCGGCAAAATGCCCTACGAGCAGTACTTC
CDR3: CATSNRGGKMPYEQYF
size: .
J: TRBJ2-7
D: .
V: TRBV15

DNA: TGTGCCAGCAGCTTCATTCTCAGGGGACGCACCGGGGAGCTGTTTTTT
CDR3: CASSFILRGRTGELFF
size: once
J: TRBJ2-2
D: .
V: TRBV5-5

DNA: TGTGCCAGCATCAAAGGGGCTTGGGTGAACACTGAAGCTTTCTTT
CDR3: CASIKGAWVNTEAFF
size: .
J: TRBJ1-1
D: .
V: TRBV7-8

DNA: TGTGCCAGCAGCTTGGGGCTAGCGGGTGAGCAGTTCTTC
CDR3: CASSLGLAGEQFF
size: once
J: TRBJ2-1
D: TRBD2
V: TRBV5-6

DNA: TGTGCCAGCTCACCATCCACGGGCGCGGGTAATGAAAAACTGTTTTTT
CDR3: CASSPSTGAGNEKLFF
size: .
J: TRBJ1-4
D: .
V: TRBV18

DNA: TGTGCCAGCAGCCAAGTCTATCGGGGACAGCAAGAGACCCAGTACTTC
CDR3: CASSQVYRGQQETQYF
size: few
J: TRBJ2-5
D: TRBD1
V: TRBV3-1/TRBV3-2

DNA: TGCGCCAGCAGCCGTGACAGGACTACCGGGGAGCTGTTTTTT
CDR3: CASSRDRTTGELFF
size: .
J: TRBJ2-2
D: .
V: TRBV5-1

DNA: TGTGCCGCTGTGAGTAGCACAGATACGCAGTATTTT
CDR3: CAAVSSTDTQYF
size: .
J: TRBJ2-3
D: .
V: TRBV6-5

DNA: TGTGCCAGCAGCGGAGGACTAGCGGGAATCGGGGAGACCCAGTACTTC
CDR3: CASSGGLAGIGETQYF
size: few
J: TRBJ2-5
D: TRBD2
V: TRBV5-4

DNA: TGCGCCAGCAGCCAGGGCTGGACAGGACAAGGGGAGACCCAGTACTTC
CDR3: CASSQGWTGQGETQYF
size: few
J: TRBJ2-5
D: TRBD1
V: TRBV4-3

DNA: TGTGCCAGCAGTTTACGACCCGGGGTAGCTTTCTTT
CDR3: CASSLRPGVAFF
size: few
J: TRBJ1-1
D: .
V: TRBV12-3/TRBV12-4

DNA: TGTGCCAGCAGTTTTAACGGGGAGACCCAGTACTTC
CDR3: CASSFNGETQYF
size: few
J: TRBJ2-5
D: .
V: TRBV12-3/TRBV12-4

DNA: TGTGCCAGCAGTTCGCAGGGGGCGATATCCCTCCACTTT
CDR3: CASSSQGAISLHF
size: once
J: TRBJ1-6
D: TRBD1
V: TRBV6-2/TRBV6-3

DNA: TGTGCCAGCACTGCAGGGTTCAACTATGGCTACACCTTC
CDR3: CASTAGFNYGYTF
size: .
J: TRBJ1-2
D: .
V: TRBV12-3/TRBV12-4

DNA: TGTGCCAGCAGCTTAGGGGCTGGCGGGGGGAGCACCGGGGAGCTGTTTTTT
CDR3: CASSLGAGGGSTGELFF
size: .
J: TRBJ2-2
D: TRBD2
V: TRBV7-7

DNA: TGTGCCAGTACGGACAGGGGTACCTACAATGAGCAGTTCTTC
CDR3: CASTDRGTYNEQFF
size: .
J: TRBJ2-1
D: TRBD1
V: TRBV19

DNA: TGTGCCAGCAGCTTGGGGGGGGTAACGGGCGAGCAGTACTTC
CDR3: CASSLGGVTGEQYF
size: .
J: TRBJ2-7
D: TRBD2
V: TRBV7-2

DNA: TGTGCCAGAAGCTTGGTCATAGGGGGTAGCGGGTCTTCCTACGAGCAGTACTTC
CDR3: CARSLVIGGSGSSYEQYF
size: few
J: TRBJ2-7
D: .
V: TRBV5-3

DNA: TGCAGCGTCGGAGGGGTTGCGACCACTGAAGCTTTCTTT
CDR3: CSVGGVATTEAFF
size: many
J: TRBJ1-1
D: .
V: TRBV29-1

DNA: TGCGCCAGCAGCCGAGGGGGCTGGGAGGACCAAGAGACCCAGTACTTC
CDR3: CASSRGGWEDQETQYF
size: .
J: TRBJ2-5
D: .
V: TRBV5-1

DNA: TGTGCCAGCAGCTTGGGCGGTCTAAGTGGTCAGCCCCAGCATTTT
CDR3: CASSLGGLSGQPQHF
size: .
J: TRBJ1-5
D: .
V: TRBV5-8

DNA: TGTGCCAGCAGCCACCGACAGGGGAGCCCGTACTTC
CDR3: CASSHRQGSPYF
size: .
J: TRBJ2-7
D: TRBD1
V: TRBV3-1/TRBV3-2